A single sample is the source of the 10 T cell receptor beta chains below, sequenced in a study of response to subunit inactivated influenza vaccine. TCRdb re-derived calls from the RT-PCR reads in MiXCR, one entry per CDR3 protein. This sample has some 640,000 distinct CDR3 sequences; around 14% occur once, and the top ten carry around 6.5%. Specimen: PBMCs from blood, collected 14 to 15 days before vaccination. The receptors stem from a man aged 50-60 years who received an inactivated influenza vaccine.

This clonotype was detected ten times or more. As DNA, the CDR3 is TGTGCCAGCAGCTTCGAAGGGTGGGGTTCCTACGAGCAGTACTTC. Residues: CASSFEGWGSYEQYF. The rearrangement joins TRBV7-2 to TRBJ2-7, with unresolved D. This CDR3 has 15 amino acids. Germline V lookup: CDR1 SGHTA, CDR2 FQGNSA. V was cut by 3 bases and J by 1 base, with 13 bases left in between.

This clonotype occurred a few times. The rearrangement joins TRBV3-1 to TRBJ2-1, with D hard to call. Germline-derived CDR1 and CDR2 are LGHDT and YNNKEL (reference sequence). Trimming took 1 base from V and 3 from J, leaving 7 bases between them. CDR3 length: 14 amino acids. This chain's CDR3 is CASSQARIYNEQFF. The CDR3 DNA follows: TGTGCCAGCAGCCAAGCCCGGATCTACAATGAGCAGTTCTTC.

This clonotype has a handful of counts. The chain employs TRBV3-1 and TRBJ2-2; 14 nucleotides line up with TRBD2. This CDR3 contains 17 residues. V gave up 5 bases and J gave up 3 bases; unmatched junction bases: 5. Germline values: CDR1 LGHDT, CDR2 YNNKEL (reference sequence). The CDR3 region is CASSKGLAGADTGELFF. The DNA of the CDR3 is TGTGCCAGCAGCAAGGGACTAGCGGGAGCGGACACCGGGGAGCTGTTTTTT.

The chain employs TRBV27 and TRBJ2-5, with D possibly being TRBD1 (5 bases). Germline lookup yields CDR1 MNHEY and CDR2 SMNVEV (reference sequence). CDR3 length: 14 amino acids. Trimming stripped 9 bases from V and 7 bases from J, with 21 bases between. CDR3 coding DNA: TGTGCCAGTGGTTCTGGGCAGGGCGTGAGGACCCAGTACTTC. Protein sequence: CASGSGQGVRTQYF.

This clonotype was observed a few times. The V gene is TRBV12-3 or TRBV12-4, the J gene TRBJ1-2, with a possible D match to TRBD1 (5 bases). The CDR3 extends over 14 amino acids. Trimming took off 5 bases at V and 2 bases at J, with 12 bases between the two ends. CDR3: CASSGGPPNYGYTF. The CDR3 DNA reads as TGTGCCAGCAGTGGGGGACCTCCAAACTATGGCTACACCTTC.

This clonotype was recorded at least ten times. The gene calls are TRBV10-3 and TRBJ2-7; TRBD2 agrees at 10 bases. Germline CDR1 reads ENHRY; CDR2 reads SYGVKD. The CDR3 extends over 15 amino acids. Trimming took 7 bases from V and 1 from J; bases not matched to a gene: 7. The CDR3 sequence is CAITPGLADSYEQYF. In DNA, the CDR3 is TGTGCCATCACCCCTGGACTAGCGGATTCCTACGAGCAGTACTTC.

V usage is TRBV20-1 and J usage is TRBJ2-5, with a tentative D call TRBD2 (5 bases). The V gene's germline CDR1 is DFQATT and CDR2 SNEGSKA (reference sequence). CDR3 length: 15 amino acids. V shed 4 bases and J shed 1 base, with 16 bases lying between them. The CDR3: CSATTRTPIQETQYF. The CDR3 DNA sequence: TGCAGTGCTACGACCCGGACTCCTATCCAAGAGACCCAGTACTTC.

This clonotype was picked up a small number of times. The V and J genes are TRBV7-9 and TRBJ2-3; D ambiguous. Germline V gene data show CDR1 as SEHNR and CDR2 as FQNEAQ (reference sequence). The CDR3 is 14 residues long. The ends were cut back, 2 bases at V and 1 base at J, with 7 bases in the middle. Here the CDR3 DNA reads TGTGCCAGCAGCTTAAGTGTCGGCACAGATACGCAGTATTTT. Translated, it gives CASSLSVGTDTQYF.

This clonotype was counted ten times or more. Sequence at one end of the junction differs from germline and may be a read error. The CDR3 protein is CASSRKSSSPGAQNF. CDR3 sequence (DNA): TGTGCCAGCAGCCGAAAGTCCAGCAGTCCAGGAGCCCAGAACTTC. The V call is TRBV6-1, the J call TRBJ2-5; D not certain. Germline V gene lookup returns CDR1 MNHNS and CDR2 SASEGT. The CDR3 totals 15 residues.

The rearrangement uses TRBV20-1 and TRBJ2-7, with 11 nucleotides matching TRBD2. The germline V gene encodes CDR1 DFQATT and CDR2 SNEGSKA (reference sequence). This CDR3 spans 14 amino acids. After removal of 3 bases from V and 2 bases from J, the junction contained 3 bases not matched to a gene. The CDR3 reads CSASVSGGAYEQYF. The CDR3 DNA sequence: TGCAGTGCTAGTGTTAGCGGGGGGGCCTACGAGCAGTACTTC.